Included here is one T cell receptor beta chain sequence, with context. One end of the junction is discordant with germline, which a read error may explain. The source of the sample is a study of tumor and adjacent non-tumor tissue in lung cancer. In germline, CDR1 is MDHEN, CDR2 SYDVKM. The length of the CDR3 is 15 residues. The library came from three nested PCR rounds adapted from ARM-PCR protocols. MiXCR, run by TCRdb on the multiplex PCR reads, gives a single entry per CDR3 protein. The table shows 60,000 to 70,000 distinct CDR3 sequences, with more than 75% occurring only once. The template was RNA from unsorted bulk tissue. Distant lung tissue was collected more than 3 cm away from the tumor edge.

Specimen: distant non-tumor lung tissue. The receptor's source is a man between 60 and 75 years old with non-small cell lung cancer. V and J are TRBV28 and TRBJ2-3; 10 nucleotides agree with TRBD2. The CDR3, as DNA: TGCGCCAGCAAACCGGGACTAGCGATACCAGATACGCAGTATTTT. Encoded protein: CASKPGLAIPDTQYF.